What follows describes a single T cell receptor (beta chain). The CDR3 extends over 19 amino acids. Germline assignment: CDR1 LGHNA and CDR2 YSLEER. J gave up 0 bases and V 0 bases, and 11 bases lay outside the gene matches. Measured with immunoSEQ multiplex PCR; TCRdb has only the in-frame clones, and not every one. The sample has under 1,100,000 clones, approximately 70% seen once. The source of the sample is a study of shared clonotypes between healthy human individuals. All donors qualified as healthy HIV-negative adults and had experienced no recent acute infections or vaccinations. The gene calls are TRBV4-3 and TRBJ2-4, with 7 bases fitting TRBD2. Sequences were obtained from memory CD4+ T cells sorted from blood. The subset: CD45RA-negative fraction. The clonotype comes from a man younger than 30 in good health. CDR3 coding DNA: TGCGCCAGCAGCCAAGATATTGGAACTAGCGACGGAGCCAAAAACATTCAGTACTTC. Amino acids: CASSQDIGTSDGAKNIQYF.